This TCR beta chain originates from a study of T cell responses to AZD1222 COVID-19 vaccine. For the study at large: It was second doses at about 4 or about 12 weeks that were pooled. General study findings and limits: Reportedly, close to half of spike-specific TCRs are directed against unmutated variant regions. It was only after the peak T cell response that any repertoires were sampled. Donors were largely white British and mainly female; clonal diversity was possibly underestimated.

Between the trimmed V and J ends, which lost 2 bases and 0 bases, there was a span of 9 bases. This CDR3 spans 15 amino acids. Germline CDR1 is SGDLS and CDR2 is YYNGEE. Only in-frame clones appear in the TCRdb table, and some are missing; sequencing was by immunoSEQ multiplex PCR. The sample lists 25,000 to 35,000 clones, roughly 90% occurring once. Regarding this clone: The antigen is unknown.

The rearrangement joins TRBV9 to TRBJ2-1; D gene unclear. This clonotype was obtained from an adult in good health. The input for sequencing was peripheral blood, taken on day 0 of AZD1222 vaccination. The CDR3 sequence: CASSVGASSYNEQFF. The DNA of the CDR3 is TGTGCCAGCAGCGTCGGCGCCAGCTCCTACAATGAGCAGTTCTTC.